This passage covers 27 T cell receptor beta chains from one sample sequenced in a study of T cell repertoires in cytomegalovirus infection. What these receptors recognize is not known. TCRdb redid the calling of the reads with MiXCR, one entry per CDR3 protein. In the table there are under 90,000 distinct CDR3 sequences, roughly half of which are singletons. Specimen: CD8+ T cells from cultured PBMCs, collected from culture after CMV antigen stimulation. These receptors originate from a human donor in good health (CMV status not recorded). Some clones in this sample may be carry-over from other donors' samples.

This clonotype was counted once. Likely a read error: the CDR3 ends without its conserved phenylalanine or tryptophan. J is TRBJ2-7 and V is TRBV7-2; TRBD1 is a possible D gene (7 bases). This CDR3 spans 16 amino acids. Trimming shortened V by 1 base and J by 7 bases, and 20 bases separated the two germline ends. Germline-derived CDR1 and CDR2 are SGHTA and FQGNSA. The CDR3 here is CASSLERQGRGWEQYY. The DNA of the CDR3 is TGTGCCAGCAGCTTAGAGCGACAGGGCCGGGGGTGGGAGCAGTACTAC.

In DNA, the CDR3 is TGCAGTGCTAGAGGCGGGGGGTTCGCCGGGGAGCTGTTTTTT. It yields the protein CSARGGGFAGELFF. The J gene is TRBJ2-2, the V gene TRBV20-1, with TRBD2 identical over 8 bases. Trimming cost V 1 base and J 6 bases; bases outside gene matches: 4. The CDR3 is made up of 14 amino acids. Germline V lookup: CDR1 DFQATT, CDR2 SNEGSKA (reference sequence).

This clonotype was observed a few times. The CDR3 coding sequence is TGTGCCAGCAGCTCGTCTTCGGGACAGGGGGCTTACAAAAACATTCAGTACTTC. It yields the protein CASSSSSGQGAYKNIQYF. The chain recombines TRBV7-9 with TRBJ2-4, with 12 nucleotides matching TRBD1. The CDR3 loop spans 18 amino acids. J lost 3 bases, V lost 4 bases, and 10 bases had no gene match. The germline V gene has CDR1 SEHNR and CDR2 FQNEAQ (reference sequence).

The chain joins TRBV4-2 to TRBJ2-1; TRBD1 matches at 8 bases. Germline values: CDR1 LGHNA, CDR2 YNFKEQ. Trimming took 6 bases from V and 3 from J; bases not matched to a gene: 7. The CDR3 consists of 15 residues. The CDR3 sequence is CASRPDRGDYNEQFF. As DNA, the CDR3 is TGTGCCAGCAGGCCCGACAGGGGAGACTACAATGAGCAGTTCTTC.

This clonotype was found a few times. This chain connects TRBV7-9 to TRBJ2-4; D may be TRBD1 (6 bases). Trimming removed 5 bases from V and 1 base from J, with 15 bases in between. The V gene's germline CDR1 is SEHNR and CDR2 FQNEAQ (reference sequence). This CDR3 spans 16 amino acids. This CDR3 reads CASSPDSIFAKNIQYF. Here the CDR3 DNA reads TGTGCCAGCAGCCCGGACAGCATATTCGCCAAAAACATTCAGTACTTC.

In its sample, this clonotype was seen a few times. The chain recombines TRBV19 with TRBJ1-2, with 7 bases that match TRBD1. The germline gives CDR1 LNHDA, CDR2 SQIVND (reference sequence). The V gene end was trimmed by 7 bases and the J gene end by 5 bases; junction bases not matched to a gene: 10. This CDR3 comprises 14 residues. The CDR3 coding sequence is TGTGCCAGTAACCCTCGGGCAGGGGGGTATGGCTACACCTTC. It codes for CASNPRAGGYGYTF.

The gene calls are TRBV5-1 and TRBJ2-1, with D possibly being TRBD2 (5 bases). Germline V gene sequence: CDR1 SGHRS, CDR2 YFSETQ. Trimming shortened V by 1 base and J by 10 bases, and 15 bases separated the two germline ends. There are 14 residues in the CDR3. CDR3 DNA: TGCGCCAGCAGCTTGACATCTCCGGAGGTCGAGCAGTTCTTC. As protein: CASSLTSPEVEQFF.

V is TRBV28 and J is TRBJ1-1, with D hard to call. V was trimmed by 2 bases and J by 3 bases, leaving 13 bases between them. The CDR3 has 15 residues. Germline V lookup: CDR1 MDHEN, CDR2 SYDVKM. CDR3 nucleotides: TGTGCCAGCAGTTTACCGGAAGGAACGGACACTGAAGCTTTCTTT. This encodes CASSLPEGTDTEAFF.

The chain uses TRBV12-5 and TRBJ1-2, with a possible D match to TRBD1 (6 bases). CDR3 length: 14 residues. V lost 3 bases and J 0 bases, leaving 8 bases between the germline ends. The germline V gene has CDR1 LGHNT and CDR2 FRNRAP. The CDR3 loop reads CASGFGTPNYGYTF. CDR3 bases: TGTGCTAGTGGTTTCGGGACACCTAACTATGGCTACACCTTC.

The genes are TRBV19 and TRBJ2-1; the D gene could be TRBD1 or TRBD2 (5 bases each). This CDR3 has 13 residues. V lost 5 bases and J lost 0, with 5 bases in between. Germline assignment: CDR1 LNHDA and CDR2 SQIVND (reference sequence). As DNA, the CDR3 is TGTGCCAGTAGTGGGACCTCCTACAATGAGCAGTTCTTC. This encodes CASSGTSYNEQFF.

Written as DNA, the CDR3 is TGTGCCAGCAGTTTGGACAATTTTTTCTATGGCTACACCTTC. This sequence encodes CASSLDNFFYGYTF. This chain connects TRBV12-3 or TRBV12-4 to TRBJ1-2; perhaps TRBD1 as D (5 bases). CDR3 length equals 14 residues. Trimming took off 3 bases at V and 4 bases at J, with 12 bases between the two ends.

To note about this clonotype: An end of the junction differs from the germline gene, which may be a read error. The V gene is TRBV14, the J gene TRBJ2-1, with a weak D call TRBD2 (5 bases). The CDR3 covers 12 residues. The germline V gene has CDR1 SGHDN and CDR2 FVKESK. CDR3 in DNA: TGTGCCAGCAGCCAAGCGGGAAATGGGCAGTTCTTC. Its translation: CASSQAGNGQFF.

The chain couples TRBV28 to TRBJ2-7; D is perhaps TRBD2 (6 bases). This CDR3 region has 14 residues. V dropped 4 bases and J dropped 1 base, with 11 bases sitting between them. Per the germline V gene, CDR1 is MDHEN and CDR2 is SYDVKM. CDR3 sequence: CASSYGGESYEQYF. DNA of the CDR3: TGTGCCAGCAGTTATGGAGGGGAATCCTACGAGCAGTACTTC.

The chain couples TRBV9 to TRBJ1-3; weak D call: TRBD1 (5 bases). This CDR3 has 14 amino acids. The germline gives CDR1 SGDLS, CDR2 YYNGEE. Trimming stripped 3 bases from V and 0 bases from J, with 7 bases between. The CDR3 bases are TGTGCCAGCAGCGCAGGGAACTCTGGAAACACCATATATTTT. Amino acids: CASSAGNSGNTIYF.

This sequence joins TRBV4-1 and TRBJ1-5; 8 bases are shared with TRBD1. From germline, CDR1 is MGHRA and CDR2 YSYEKL. This CDR3 region has 19 residues. The V gene end was trimmed by 4 bases and the J gene end by 0 bases; junction bases not matched to a gene: 14. The CDR3 DNA is TGCGCCAGCAGCCCCCCAGAGGGGACAGGAGACTATAGCAATCAGCCCCAGCATTTT. Translating it yields CASSPPEGTGDYSNQPQHF.

CDR3 amino acids: CASSYSWFDNSPLHF. The CDR3 nucleotides are TGTGCCAGCAGTTACTCGTGGTTCGACAATTCACCCCTCCACTTT. This chain connects TRBV6-6 to TRBJ1-6; D gene ambiguous. V lost 0 bases to trimming and J lost 7 bases, with 10 bases between them. The germline V gene has CDR1 MNHNY and CDR2 SVGAGI (reference sequence). CDR3 length: 15 residues.

The rearrangement joins TRBV7-6 to TRBJ2-3; 12 nucleotides match TRBD2. The J segment lost 4 bases and the V segment lost 5 bases, leaving 4 bases of the junction unmatched. The CDR3 is 15 amino acids. CDR1 and CDR2 (germline): SGHVS, FNYEAQ. The CDR3 nucleotides are TGTGCCAGCAGCCCTCGGACTAGCGGGGCAGATACGCAGTATTTT. As protein: CASSPRTSGADTQYF.

V usage is TRBV7-9 and J usage is TRBJ2-7; the D is unclear. The V end lost 5 bases, the J end lost 5 bases, and 16 bases lay between the germline ends. CDR1 is SEHNR, CDR2 FQNEAQ, per germline (reference sequence). This CDR3 region has 14 residues. This chain's CDR3 is CASSTGPPEHEQYF. The CDR3 region has the DNA TGTGCCAGCAGCACCGGTCCACCGGAGCACGAGCAGTACTTC.

V gene TRBV7-6 combines with J gene TRBJ2-3; D unclear. Germline V gives CDR1 SGHVS, CDR2 FNYEAQ. Trimming took 3 bases from V and 1 from J, leaving 8 bases between them. The CDR3 runs to 14 residues. The CDR3 here is CASSFRIGTDTQYF. The CDR3 region has the DNA TGTGCCAGCAGCTTTAGGATTGGCACAGATACGCAGTATTTT.

The CDR3 sequence: CASSSPPASGGTPEQFF. The CDR3 DNA reads TGTGCCAGCAGTTCCCCCCCTGCTAGCGGGGGGACCCCTGAGCAGTTCTTC. This rearrangement joins TRBV27 to TRBJ2-1; TRBD2 aligns across 11 bases. The CDR3 spans 17 residues. The germline CDR1 and CDR2 sequences are MNHEY and SMNVEV (reference sequence). Trimming removed 4 bases from V and 9 bases from J; junction bases left unmatched: 14.

The rearrangement links TRBV4-1 to TRBJ1-1, with D possibly TRBD1 on 5 matching bases. The germline V and J ends were trimmed by 0 bases and 6 bases, with 14 bases remaining between them. The CDR3 has 15 amino acids. The germline CDR1 and CDR2 sequences are MGHRA and YSYEKL. This CDR3 reads CASSQDGTVRPEAFF. CDR3 DNA: TGCGCCAGCAGCCAAGATGGGACTGTGAGACCTGAAGCTTTCTTT.

J is TRBJ1-1 and V is TRBV6-6; D unresolved. Per the germline V gene, CDR1 is MNHNY and CDR2 is SVGAGI (reference sequence). Trimming pared 6 bases from V and 8 bases from J, leaving 13 bases between. There are 12 residues in the CDR3. Written as DNA, the CDR3 is TGTGCCAGCAGCAGCAAGAAGACAGAAGCTTTCTTT. Translation gives CASSSKKTEAFF.

The chain employs TRBV2 and TRBJ2-1; 9 nucleotides align to TRBD2. In germline, CDR1 is SNHLY, CDR2 FYNNEI. V lost 4 bases, J lost 7 bases, and 8 bases stayed unmatched. This CDR3 is 15 amino acids long. The CDR3 DNA reads TGTGCCAGCAGTGTTTGGCGGGGGGGCGTAAATGAGCAGTTCTTC. Translating it yields CASSVWRGGVNEQFF.

This clonotype was picked up a small number of times. The genes are TRBV7-9 and TRBJ2-1; TRBD1 agrees at 7 bases. V lost 5 bases, J lost 4 bases, and 8 bases stayed unmatched. The CDR3 consists of 15 residues. Germline assignment: CDR1 SEHNR and CDR2 FQNEAQ (reference sequence). The CDR3 here is CASSPEGAAYNEQFF. The DNA of the CDR3 is TGTGCCAGCAGCCCCGAGGGGGCGGCGTACAATGAGCAGTTCTTC.

V and J are TRBV3-1 and TRBJ2-7; 7 bases agree with TRBD1. Germline V gene sequence: CDR1 LGHDT, CDR2 YNNKEL (reference sequence). The CDR3 consists of 14 residues. Losses at the gene ends were 2 bases for V and 3 bases for J; bases not matched to a gene: 4. In DNA, the CDR3 is TGTGCCAGCAGCCAATCGGACAGGAACTACGAGCAGTACTTC. Translated, it gives CASSQSDRNYEQYF.

CDR3 in amino acids: CATSGSRGVYNEQFF. The CDR3 coding sequence is TGTGCCACCAGTGGGAGTCGGGGGGTCTACAATGAGCAGTTCTTC. The chain carries TRBV24-1 and TRBJ2-1; 7 bases line up with TRBD2. J lost 3 bases, V lost 5 bases, and 6 bases had no gene match. The germline CDR1 and CDR2 sequences are KGHDR and SFDVKD. The CDR3 has 15 residues.

J is TRBJ2-7 and V is TRBV11-2, with D maybe TRBD2 (6 bases). Trimming shortened V by 2 bases and J by 3 bases, and 8 bases separated the two germline ends. CDR3 length: 13 amino acids. Per the germline V gene, CDR1 is SGHAT and CDR2 is FQNNGV. This chain's CDR3 is CASSLLARYEQYF. The CDR3 bases are TGTGCCAGCAGCTTACTAGCGCGCTACGAGCAGTACTTC.